This T cell receptor beta chain emerged from a study of control samples from healthy donors and cancer patients. This clone was detected ten times or more. This CDR3 spans 13 amino acids. V gave up 5 bases and J gave up 3 bases, with 8 bases separating them. Germline assignment: CDR1 SGHNT and CDR2 YENEEA. Sequenced by immunoSEQ multiplex PCR; TCRdb stores in-frame clones only, minus some. Here the sample spans some 120,000 clones, around nine tenths being singletons. V is TRBV11-3 and J is TRBJ1-3; no firm D call. Sequencing input: blood. The source of this sequence is a young man in good health. The CDR3 nucleotides are TGTGCCAGCAGCCCAACGGGTGGAAACACCATATATTTT. Protein sequence: CASSPTGGNTIYF.